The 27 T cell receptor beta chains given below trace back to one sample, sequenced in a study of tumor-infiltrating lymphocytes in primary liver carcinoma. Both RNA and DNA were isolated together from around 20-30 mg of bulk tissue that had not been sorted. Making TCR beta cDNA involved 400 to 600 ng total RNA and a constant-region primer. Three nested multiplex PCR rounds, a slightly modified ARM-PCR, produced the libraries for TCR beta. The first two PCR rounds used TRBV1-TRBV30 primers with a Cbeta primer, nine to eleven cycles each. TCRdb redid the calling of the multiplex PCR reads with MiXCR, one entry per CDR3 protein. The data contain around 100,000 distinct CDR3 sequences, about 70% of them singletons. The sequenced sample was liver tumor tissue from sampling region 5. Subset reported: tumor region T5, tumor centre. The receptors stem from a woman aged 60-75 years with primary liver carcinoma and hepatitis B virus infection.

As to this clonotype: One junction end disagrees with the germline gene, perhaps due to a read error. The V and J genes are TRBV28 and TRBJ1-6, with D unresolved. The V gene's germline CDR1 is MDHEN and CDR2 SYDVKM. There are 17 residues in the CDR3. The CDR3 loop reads CASSSRGRGSYNSSLHF. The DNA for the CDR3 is TGTGCCAGCAGCTCTCGCGGTCGAGGCTCCTATAATTCATCCCTCCACTTT.

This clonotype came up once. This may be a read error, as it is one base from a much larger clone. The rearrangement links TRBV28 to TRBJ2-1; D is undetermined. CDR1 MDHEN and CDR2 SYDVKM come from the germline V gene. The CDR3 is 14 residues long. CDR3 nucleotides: TGTACCACCTTACCCCCATACCCTAGTAATGAGCAGTTCTTC. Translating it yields CTTLPPYPSNEQFF. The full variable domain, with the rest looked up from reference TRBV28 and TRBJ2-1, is DVKVTQSSRYLVKRTGEKVFLECVQDMDHENMFWYRQDPGLGLRLIYFSYDVKMKEKGDIPEGYSVSREKKERFSLILESASTNQTSMYLCTTLPPYPSNEQFFGPGTRLTVL.

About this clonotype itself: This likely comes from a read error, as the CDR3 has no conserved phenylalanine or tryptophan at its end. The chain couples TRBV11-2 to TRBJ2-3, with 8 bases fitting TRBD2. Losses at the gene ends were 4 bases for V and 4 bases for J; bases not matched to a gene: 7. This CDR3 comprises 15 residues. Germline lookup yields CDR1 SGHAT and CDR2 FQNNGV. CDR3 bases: TGTGCCAGCAGCTCAGGACTAGCAAGGTCAGATACGCAGTATCTT. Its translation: CASSSGLARSDTQYL.

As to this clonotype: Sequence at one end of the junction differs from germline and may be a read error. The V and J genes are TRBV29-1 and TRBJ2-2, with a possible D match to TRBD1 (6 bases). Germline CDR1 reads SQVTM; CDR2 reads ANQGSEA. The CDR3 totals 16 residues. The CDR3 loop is CSVELGSSRGTGELFF. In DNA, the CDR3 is TGCAGCGTTGAGTTGGGTTCTAGCAGGGGCACCGGGGAGTTGTTTTTT.

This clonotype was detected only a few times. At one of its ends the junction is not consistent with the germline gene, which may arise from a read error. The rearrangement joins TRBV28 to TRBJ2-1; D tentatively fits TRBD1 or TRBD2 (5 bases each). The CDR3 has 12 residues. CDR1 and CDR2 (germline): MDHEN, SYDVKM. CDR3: CASRVGVNEQLF. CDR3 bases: TGTGCCAGCAGGGTGGGGGTCAATGAGCAGCTATTC.

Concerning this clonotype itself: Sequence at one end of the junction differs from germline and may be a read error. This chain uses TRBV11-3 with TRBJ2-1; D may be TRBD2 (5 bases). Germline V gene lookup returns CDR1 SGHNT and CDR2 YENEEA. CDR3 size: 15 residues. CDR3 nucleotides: TGTACCAGCAACTTAGGAACTAGTGGGAAGCTTGAGCAGTTCTTC. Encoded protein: CTSNLGTSGKLEQFF.

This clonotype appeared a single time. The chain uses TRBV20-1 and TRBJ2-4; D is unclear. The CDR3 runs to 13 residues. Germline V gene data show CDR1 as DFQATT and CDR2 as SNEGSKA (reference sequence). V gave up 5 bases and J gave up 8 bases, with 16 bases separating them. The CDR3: CSAVEARWDIQYF. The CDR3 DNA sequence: TGCAGTGCTGTGGAAGCGAGATGGGACATTCAGTACTTC.

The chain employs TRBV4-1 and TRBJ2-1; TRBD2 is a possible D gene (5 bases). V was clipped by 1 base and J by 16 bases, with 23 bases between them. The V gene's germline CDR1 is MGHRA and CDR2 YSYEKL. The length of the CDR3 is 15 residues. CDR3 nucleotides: TGCGCCAGCAGCCAAGCCGAGGGCTCCTACAATGAGATATTCTTC. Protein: CASSQAEGSYNEIFF.

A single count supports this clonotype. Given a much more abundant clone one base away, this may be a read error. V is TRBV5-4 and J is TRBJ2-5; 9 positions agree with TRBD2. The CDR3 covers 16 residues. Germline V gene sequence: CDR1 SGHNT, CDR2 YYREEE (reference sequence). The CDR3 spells CASSPGVAGVQEAQYF. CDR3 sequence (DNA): TGTGCCAGCAGCCCCGGGGTAGCGGGAGTTCAAGAGGCCCAGTACTTC.

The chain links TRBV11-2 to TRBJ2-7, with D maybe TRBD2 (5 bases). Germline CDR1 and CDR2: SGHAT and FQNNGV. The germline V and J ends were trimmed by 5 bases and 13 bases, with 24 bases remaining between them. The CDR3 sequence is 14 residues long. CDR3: CASSRTEGLAERYF. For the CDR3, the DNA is TGTGCCAGCAGCCGTACGGAAGGTCTAGCCGAGCGATACTTC.

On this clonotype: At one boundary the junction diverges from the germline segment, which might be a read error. The CDR3 region has the DNA TGTGTCAGCAGCCCGACCCATGCGGCCGTTGGCACAGATACGCAGTATTTT. Its protein is CVSSPTHAAVGTDTQYF. The V and J genes are TRBV11-3 and TRBJ2-3; D remains unclear. This CDR3 is built from 17 residues. Per germline, CDR1 SGHNT and CDR2 YENEEA. Looking up the rest from reference TRBV11-3 and TRBJ2-3 gives the full variable domain: EAGVVQSPRYKIIEKKQPVAFWCNPISGHNTLYWYLQNLGQGPELLIRYENEEAVDDSQLPKDRFSAERLKGVDSTLKIQPAELGDSAVYLCVSSPTHAAVGTDTQYFGPGTRLTVL.

CDR3 nucleotide sequence: TGTGCCAGCTCGGGCAGGTTTACTTCCCCATACGTCCTGACTTTC. Its protein is CASSGRFTSPYVLTF. The chain recombines TRBV28 with TRBJ2-6; D not certain. From germline, CDR1 is MDHEN and CDR2 SYDVKM. Trimming removed 8 bases from V and 11 bases from J, with 22 bases in between. The length of the CDR3 is 15 residues.

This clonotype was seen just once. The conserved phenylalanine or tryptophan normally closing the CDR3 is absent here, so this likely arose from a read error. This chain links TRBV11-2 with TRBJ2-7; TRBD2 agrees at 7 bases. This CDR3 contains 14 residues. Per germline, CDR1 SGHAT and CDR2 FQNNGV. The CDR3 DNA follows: TGTGCCAGCAGCCACGGGACTACCTCCTACAAGCAGTACTCC. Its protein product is CASSHGTTSYKQYS.

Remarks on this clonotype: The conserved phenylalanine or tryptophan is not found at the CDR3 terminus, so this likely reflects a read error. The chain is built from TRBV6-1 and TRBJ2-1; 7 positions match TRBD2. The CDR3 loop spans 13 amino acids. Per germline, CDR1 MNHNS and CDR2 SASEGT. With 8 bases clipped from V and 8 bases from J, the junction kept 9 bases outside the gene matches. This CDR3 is CASVGLGVYEQFL. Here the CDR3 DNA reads TGTGCCAGCGTCGGACTAGGTGTGTATGAGCAGTTCCTC.

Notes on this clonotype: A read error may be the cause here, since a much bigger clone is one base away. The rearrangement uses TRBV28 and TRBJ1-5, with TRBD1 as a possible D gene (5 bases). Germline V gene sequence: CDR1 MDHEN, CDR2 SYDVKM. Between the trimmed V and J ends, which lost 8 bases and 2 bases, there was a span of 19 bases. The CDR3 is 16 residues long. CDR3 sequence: CASCEPKPGGNQPQHF. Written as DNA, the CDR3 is TGTGCCAGCTGTGAACCGAAACCGGGGGGCAATCAGCCCCAGCATTTT.

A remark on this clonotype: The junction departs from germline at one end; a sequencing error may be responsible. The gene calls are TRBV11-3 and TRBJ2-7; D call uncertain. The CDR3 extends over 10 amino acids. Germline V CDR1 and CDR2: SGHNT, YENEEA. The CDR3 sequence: CARSNYEQYF. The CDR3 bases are TGTGCCAGGAGCAACTACGAGCAGTATTTC.

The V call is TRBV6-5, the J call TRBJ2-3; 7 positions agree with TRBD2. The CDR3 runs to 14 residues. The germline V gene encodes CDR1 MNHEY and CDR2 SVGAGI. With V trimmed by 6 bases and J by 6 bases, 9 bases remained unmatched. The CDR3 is CASRTSMSRDTQYF. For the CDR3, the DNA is TGTGCCAGCAGGACTAGCATGAGTCGTGATACGCAGTATTTT.

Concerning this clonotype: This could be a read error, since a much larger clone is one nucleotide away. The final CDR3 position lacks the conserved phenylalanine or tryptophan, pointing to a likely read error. CDR3 region: CASSLVSNIDTDTQYL. CDR3 nucleotides: TGTGCCAGCAGCTTGGTCAGCAATATTGACACAGATACGCAGTATCTT. The chain carries TRBV5-4 and TRBJ2-3; D uncertain. V shed 0 bases and J shed 2 bases, with 13 bases lying between them. CDR3 length: 16 residues. Germline lookup yields CDR1 SGHNT and CDR2 YYREEE (reference sequence).

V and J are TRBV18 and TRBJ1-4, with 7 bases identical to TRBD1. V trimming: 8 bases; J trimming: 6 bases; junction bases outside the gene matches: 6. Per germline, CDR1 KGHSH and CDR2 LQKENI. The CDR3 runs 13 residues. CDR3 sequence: CASTTGRDEKLFF. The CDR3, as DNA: TGTGCCAGCACGACAGGGCGGGATGAAAAACTGTTTTTT.

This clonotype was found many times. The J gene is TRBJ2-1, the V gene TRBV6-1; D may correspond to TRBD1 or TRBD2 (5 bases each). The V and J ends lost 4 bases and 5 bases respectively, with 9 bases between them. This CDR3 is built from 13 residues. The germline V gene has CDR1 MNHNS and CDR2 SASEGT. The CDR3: CASSGGRHNEQFF. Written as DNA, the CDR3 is TGTGCCAGCAGTGGGGGACGCCACAATGAGCAGTTCTTC.

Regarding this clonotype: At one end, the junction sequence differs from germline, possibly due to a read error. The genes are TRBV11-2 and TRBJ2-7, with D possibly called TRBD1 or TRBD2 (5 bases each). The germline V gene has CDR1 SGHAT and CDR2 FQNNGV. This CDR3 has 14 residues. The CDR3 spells CASSIGTRQFEQYF. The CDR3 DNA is TGTGCCAGCAGCATAGGGACGAGACAGTTCGAGCAATACTTC.

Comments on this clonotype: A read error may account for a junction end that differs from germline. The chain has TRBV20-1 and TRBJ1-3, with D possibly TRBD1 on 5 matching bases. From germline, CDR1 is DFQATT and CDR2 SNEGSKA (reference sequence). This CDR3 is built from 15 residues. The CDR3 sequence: CSATPDGHSGNTIYF. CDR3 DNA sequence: TGCAGTGCTACCCCGGACGGACACTCTGGAAACACCATATATTTC.

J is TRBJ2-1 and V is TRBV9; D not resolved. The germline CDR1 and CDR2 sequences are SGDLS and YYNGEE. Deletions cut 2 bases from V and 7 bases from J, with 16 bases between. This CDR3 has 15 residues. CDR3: CASSVTGEVGNEQFF. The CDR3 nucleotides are TGTGCCAGCAGCGTGACTGGTGAGGTTGGGAATGAGCAGTTCTTC. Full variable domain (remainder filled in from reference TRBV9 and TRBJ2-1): DSGVTQTPKHLITATGQRVTLRCSPRSGDLSVYWYQQSLDQGLQFLIQYYNGEERAKGNILERFSAQQFPDLHSELNLSSLELGDSALYFCASSVTGEVGNEQFFGPGTRLTVL.

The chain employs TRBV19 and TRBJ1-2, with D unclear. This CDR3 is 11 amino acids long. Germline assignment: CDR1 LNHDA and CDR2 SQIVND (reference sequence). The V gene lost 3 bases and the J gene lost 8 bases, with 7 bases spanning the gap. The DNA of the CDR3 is TGTGCCAGTAGTATCGGGGAAGGCTACACCTTC. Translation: CASSIGEGYTF.

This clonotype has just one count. CDR3 sequence (DNA): TGTGCCAGCAGCTTGACTGGCGGGAGGAGGTATGAGCAGTACTTC. It encodes CASSLTGGRRYEQYF. The genes are TRBV5-4 and TRBJ2-7, with TRBD2 identical over 8 bases. This CDR3 comprises 15 residues. Germline V lookup: CDR1 SGHNT, CDR2 YYREEE (reference sequence). The J segment lost 7 bases and the V segment lost 1 base, leaving 10 bases of the junction unmatched. The variable domain in full, with the rest retrieved from reference TRBV5-4 and TRBJ2-7, is ETGVTQSPTHLIKTRGQQVTLRCSSQSGHNTVSWYQQALGQGPQFIFQYYREEENGRGNFPPRFSGLQFPNYSSELNVNALELDDSALYLCASSLTGGRRYEQYFGPGTRLTVT.

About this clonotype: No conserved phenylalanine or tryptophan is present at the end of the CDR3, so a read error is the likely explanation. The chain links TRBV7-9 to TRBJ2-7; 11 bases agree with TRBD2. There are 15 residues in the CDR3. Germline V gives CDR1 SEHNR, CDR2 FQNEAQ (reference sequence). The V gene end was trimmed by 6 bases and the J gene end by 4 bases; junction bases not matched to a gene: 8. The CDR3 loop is CASSLTSGASYEQYL. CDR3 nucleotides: TGTGCCAGCAGTTTGACTAGCGGGGCCTCGTACGAGCAGTACTTA.

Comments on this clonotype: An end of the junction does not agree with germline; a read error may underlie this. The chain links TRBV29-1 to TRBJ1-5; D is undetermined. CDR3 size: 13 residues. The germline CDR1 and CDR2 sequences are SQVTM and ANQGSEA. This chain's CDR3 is CRVECASHQPQHF. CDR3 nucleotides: TGCAGGGTTGAGTGTGCCTCCCACCAGCCCCAGCATTTT.